The 30 T cell receptor beta chains below come from one sample, sequenced in a study of blood T cell repertoires in COVID-19. The table came from immunoSEQ multiplex PCR; TCRdb's copy has only in-frame clones and leaves some out. Of some 200,000 clones in the sample, about four fifths were seen once. The sequenced material came from peripheral blood. The receptors originated from a woman in her forties with acute or convalescent COVID-19.

This rearrangement joins TRBV5-1 to TRBJ1-1, with TRBD1 identical over 8 bases. The CDR3 runs to 14 residues. Germline V gene lookup returns CDR1 SGHRS and CDR2 YFSETQ. Trimming removed 3 bases from V and 4 bases from J; junction bases left unmatched: 5. CDR3 DNA sequence: TGCGCCAGCAGCTATGACAGGGGCTTCACTGAAGCTTTCTTT. Translating it yields CASSYDRGFTEAFF.

The rearrangement joins TRBV19 to TRBJ2-7; 7 nucleotides match TRBD2. The CDR3 is 13 amino acids. The ends lost 3 bases at V and 5 bases at J; junction bases unmatched: 4. Germline CDR1 and CDR2: LNHDA and SQIVND (reference sequence). CDR3 region: CASSMGGVHEQYF. The CDR3 DNA sequence: TGTGCCAGTAGTATGGGGGGGGTCCACGAGCAGTACTTC. The variable domain in full, completed from reference TRBV19 and TRBJ2-7, reads DGGITQSPKYLFRKEGQNVTLSCEQNLNHDAMYWYRQDPGQGLRLIYYSQIVNDFQKGDIAEGYSVSREKKESFPLTVTSAQKNPTAFYLCASSMGGVHEQYFGPGTRLTVT.

The V call is TRBV5-1, the J call TRBJ1-2; TRBD1 aligns across 9 bases. Per germline, CDR1 SGHRS and CDR2 YFSETQ. Trimming at V came to 0 bases and at J to 8 bases, leaving 5 bases not matched to a gene. The CDR3 contains 14 residues. CDR3 coding DNA: TGCGCCAGCAGCTTGGTACAGGGGGCGCGGGGCTACACCTTC. Translating it yields CASSLVQGARGYTF.

The rearrangement joins TRBV2 to TRBJ1-5; perhaps TRBD1 as D (5 bases). Trimming stripped 2 bases from V and 6 bases from J, with 5 bases between. The CDR3 runs to 12 residues. Germline lookup yields CDR1 SNHLY and CDR2 FYNNEI. CDR3 nucleotide sequence: TGTGCCAGCAGTGAAAGGGGTCAGCCCCAGCATTTT. Amino acids: CASSERGQPQHF.

The rearrangement links TRBV25-1 to TRBJ2-3; 8 nucleotides align to TRBD2. Germline values: CDR1 MGHDK, CDR2 SYGVNS. The CDR3 is made up of 16 amino acids. Trimming cost V 3 bases and J 7 bases; bases outside gene matches: 12. CDR3 loop: CASSEGWGERENTQYF. Written as DNA, the CDR3 is TGTGCCAGCAGTGAGGGTTGGGGGGAGCGGGAGAATACGCAGTATTTT.

The rearrangement joins TRBV5-5 to TRBJ1-2, with D possibly matching TRBD1 (6 bases). Germline loops: CDR1 SGHKS, CDR2 YYEKEE (reference sequence). V dropped 4 bases and J dropped 8 bases, with 24 bases sitting between them. The CDR3 is made up of 16 amino acids. Here the CDR3 reads CASSIGTSGALWGYTF. CDR3 DNA sequence: TGTGCCAGCAGCATCGGGACATCTGGCGCCCTTTGGGGCTACACCTTC.

J is TRBJ1-1 and V is TRBV3-1 (or the pseudogene TRBV3-2); D ambiguous. CDR3 length: 16 residues. Germline assignment: CDR1 LGHDT and CDR2 YNNKEL (reference sequence). V was shortened by 4 bases and J by 0 bases, with 15 bases between the two germline ends. The CDR3: CASSLGSPGLNTEAFF. The CDR3 coding sequence is TGTGCCAGCAGCCTCGGCAGCCCGGGGTTGAACACTGAAGCTTTCTTT.

V gene TRBV6-5 combines with J gene TRBJ1-6; 7 bases are a match to TRBD1. The CDR3 runs to 15 residues. The germline CDR1 and CDR2 sequences are MNHEY and SVGAGI. V shed 2 bases, J shed 7 bases, and the junction held 5 bases outside the gene matches. In DNA, the CDR3 is TGTGCCAGCAGTTACAAGGGACAGCCGAATTCACCCCTCCACTTT. The encoded protein is CASSYKGQPNSPLHF.

This chain joins TRBV5-1 and TRBJ2-7; D is unclear. The CDR3 totals 14 residues. V was shortened by 0 bases and J by 4 bases, with 11 bases between the two germline ends. In germline, CDR1 is SGHRS, CDR2 YFSETQ. For the CDR3, the DNA is TGCGCCAGCAGCTTGGTAGCCCCATCGTACGAGCAGTACTTC. Translation gives CASSLVAPSYEQYF. The full variable domain, with the rest looked up from reference TRBV5-1 and TRBJ2-7, is KAGVTQTPRYLIKTRGQQVTLSCSPISGHRSVSWYQQTPGQGLQFLFEYFSETQRNKGNFPGRFSGRQFSNSRSEMNVSTLELGDSALYLCASSLVAPSYEQYFGPGTRLTVT.

The chain has TRBV7-9 and TRBJ1-5; D is ambiguous. Germline CDR1 is SEHNR and CDR2 is FQNEAQ (reference sequence). V gave up 5 bases and J gave up 4 bases, with 15 bases separating them. This CDR3 spans 15 amino acids. The CDR3 DNA is TGTGCCAGCAGCCCGCGGGATGGAATAAATCAGCCCCAGCATTTT. Amino acids: CASSPRDGINQPQHF.

The chain joins TRBV29-1 to TRBJ2-1, with TRBD1 matching over 10 bases. V was clipped by 4 bases and J by 7 bases; unmatched bases: 1. The germline gives CDR1 SQVTM, CDR2 ANQGSEA. The CDR3 spans 12 residues. The CDR3 is CSVGTGGNEQFF. CDR3 nucleotides: TGCAGCGTTGGGACAGGGGGGAATGAGCAGTTCTTC.

The CDR3 here is CASGAYRNTEAFF. CDR3 in DNA: TGTGCCAGTGGAGCGTATCGGAACACTGAAGCTTTCTTT. The chain couples TRBV6-5 to TRBJ1-1; D remains ambiguous. Trimming pared 9 bases from V and 1 base from J, leaving 12 bases between. The CDR3 is 13 residues long. Germline lookup yields CDR1 MNHEY and CDR2 SVGAGI.

The rearrangement uses TRBV12-3 or TRBV12-4 and TRBJ1-3, with TRBD1 matching over 8 bases. The V segment lost 4 bases and the J segment 4 bases; nucleotides outside the gene matches: 0. The CDR3 sequence is 13 residues long. The CDR3 DNA reads TGTGCCAGCAGTTGGACAGGGGGAAACACCATATATTTT. Its protein is CASSWTGGNTIYF.

This clone was seen only a few times. The V call is TRBV7-2, the J call TRBJ1-1; TRBD1 is a possible D gene (6 bases). In germline, CDR1 is SGHTA, CDR2 FQGNSA. CDR3 length: 13 amino acids. Trimming removed 3 bases at V and 8 bases at J, with 13 bases between. The CDR3 sequence is CASSFRQVSEAFF. CDR3 coding DNA: TGTGCCAGCAGCTTCCGACAGGTGAGCGAAGCTTTCTTT.

The chain employs TRBV30 and TRBJ1-6, with D unresolved. The V end was cut by 1 base, the J end by 8 bases, with 18 bases between. The CDR3 covers 16 residues. Germline CDR1 GTSNPN, CDR2 SVGIG (reference sequence). The DNA for the CDR3 is TGTGCCTGGAGTGCGGCGGATTTACCCGGTTATTCACCCCTCCACTTT. Residues: CAWSAADLPGYSPLHF.

The CDR3 coding sequence is TGTGCCAGCAGCAATCTCGCAAAGTCAGGACAGGGCGCCAACGTCCTGACTTTC. Protein sequence: CASSNLAKSGQGANVLTF. This chain connects TRBV21-1 to TRBJ2-6; TRBD1 is the table's D call, not checked against the DNA. TRBV21-1 corresponds to a pseudogene. CDR3 length: 18 amino acids.

The chain uses TRBV7-8 and TRBJ2-5, with 7 bases lining up with TRBD1. This CDR3 spans 14 amino acids. The germline gives CDR1 SGHVS, CDR2 FQNEAQ. V lost 2 bases and J lost 5; bases outside the gene matches: 5. CDR3 amino acids: CASSLNRGAETQYF. The CDR3 DNA reads TGTGCCAGCAGCTTAAACAGGGGTGCGGAGACCCAGTACTTC.

The CDR3 sequence: CASSASGQINNYGYTF. The CDR3 coding sequence is TGTGCCAGCAGTGCTTCGGGACAGATTAATAACTATGGCTACACCTTC. This rearrangement joins TRBV25-1 to TRBJ1-2; 7 bases are a match to TRBD1. The CDR3 runs 16 residues. Germline values: CDR1 MGHDK, CDR2 SYGVNS. Trimming cost V 4 bases and J 1 base; bases outside gene matches: 9.

To note about this clone: Additional DNA sequences in this sample encode the identical CDR3. V is TRBV27 and J is TRBJ1-5; unclear D gene. The CDR3 length is 14 residues. CDR1 and CDR2 from the germline V gene are MNHEY and SMNVEV (reference sequence). Trimming pared 3 bases from V and 2 bases from J, leaving 8 bases between. The DNA of the CDR3 is TGTGCCAGCAGTTTGGGCACAGGCAATCAGCCCCAGCATTTT. It specifies CASSLGTGNQPQHF.

The V and J genes are TRBV3-1 (or the pseudogene TRBV3-2) and TRBJ2-5, with 8 bases aligning to TRBD2. With 1 base clipped from V and 4 bases from J, the junction kept 5 bases outside the gene matches. The CDR3 loop spans 15 amino acids. The germline CDR1 and CDR2 sequences are LGHDT and YNNKEL (reference sequence). DNA of the CDR3: TGTGCCAGCAGCCAAGTCGCGGGGGGCACAGAGACCCAGTACTTC. Translation: CASSQVAGGTETQYF.

The CDR3 sequence: CASSLTSGKGDTQYF. The DNA for the CDR3 is TGTGCCAGCAGCTTGACTAGCGGAAAGGGAGATACGCAGTATTTT. The rearrangement links TRBV5-4 to TRBJ2-3; 8 nucleotides align to TRBD2. CDR1 is SGHNT, CDR2 YYREEE, per germline (reference sequence). V was clipped by 1 base and J by 5 bases; unmatched bases: 6. The CDR3 totals 15 residues.

The V and J genes are TRBV28 and TRBJ1-5; tentative D call: TRBD1 (6 bases). Trimming shortened V by 3 bases and J by 0 bases, and 21 bases separated the two germline ends. The CDR3 runs 19 residues. CDR1 and CDR2 (germline): MDHEN, SYDVKM. The CDR3 is CASSFRWGTRGISNQPQHF. CDR3 DNA sequence: TGTGCCAGCAGTTTCCGTTGGGGGACAAGGGGGATTAGCAATCAGCCCCAGCATTTT. Combining the CDR3 with reference TRBV28 and TRBJ1-5 gives the whole variable domain DVKVTQSSRYLVKRTGEKVFLECVQDMDHENMFWYRQDPGLGLRLIYFSYDVKMKEKGDIPEGYSVSREKKERFSLILESASTNQTSMYLCASSFRWGTRGISNQPQHFGDGTRLSIL.

The rearrangement uses TRBV2 and TRBJ1-1; no reliable D call. Trimming stripped 3 bases from V and 4 bases from J, with 12 bases between. The V gene's germline CDR1 is SNHLY and CDR2 FYNNEI. The CDR3 contains 14 residues. CDR3 nucleotides: TGTGCCAGCAGTGAGTACCCGGGGAGCACTGAAGCTTTCTTT. It codes for CASSEYPGSTEAFF.

V and J are TRBV13 and TRBJ2-1; 7 bases map to TRBD2. The V gene's germline CDR1 is PRHDT and CDR2 FYEKMQ (reference sequence). V dropped 5 bases and J dropped 5; count of bases not matched to a gene: 9. The CDR3 loop spans 15 amino acids. In DNA, the CDR3 is TGTGCCAGCAGCCACGGCCGGGACTACAACAATGAGCAGTTCTTC. Translation: CASSHGRDYNNEQFF.

The gene calls are TRBV6-5 and TRBJ2-2, with D possibly being TRBD1 (6 bases). Germline V gene data show CDR1 as MNHEY and CDR2 as SVGAGI. Trimming took 3 bases from V and 5 from J, leaving 10 bases between them. The CDR3 has 14 residues. For the CDR3, the DNA is TGTGCCAGCAGTTATAACACAGGGACCGGGGAGCTGTTTTTT. This encodes CASSYNTGTGELFF.

This clone was counted once. This chain uses TRBV23-1 with TRBJ1-1; TRBD1 agrees at 7 bases. TRBV23-1 carries the ORF label, with uncertain function. CDR3 length equals 16 residues. The CDR3 loop reads CTMLRGRVGRNTEAFF. The DNA of the CDR3 is TGCACGATGCTTAGGGGGCGTGTGGGGAGGAACACTGAAGCTTTCTTT.

The chain has TRBV4-2 and TRBJ2-5; 8 positions agree with TRBD2. In germline, CDR1 is LGHNA, CDR2 YNFKEQ. The J segment lost 3 bases and the V segment lost 0 bases, leaving 0 bases of the junction unmatched. The CDR3 totals 14 residues. The CDR3 DNA reads TGTGCCAGCAGCCAAGAACTAGCGGAAGAGACCCAGTACTTC. Its protein product is CASSQELAEETQYF.

The chain couples TRBV30 to TRBJ1-6; D possibly corresponds to TRBD1 (6 bases). Trimming left V 5 bases short and J 9 bases short, with 14 bases between. Germline V gives CDR1 GTSNPN, CDR2 SVGIG (reference sequence). The CDR3 runs 13 residues. The DNA for the CDR3 is TGTGCCTGGGCCAGGGGTTTGAGTTCACCCCTCCACTTT. This codes for CAWARGLSSPLHF. Complete variable domain (other parts from reference TRBV30 and TRBJ1-6): SQTIHQWPATLVQPVGSPLSLECTVEGTSNPNLYWYRQAAGRGLQLLFYSVGIGQISSEVPQNLSASRPQDRQFILSSKKLLLSDSGFYLCAWARGLSSPLHFGNGTRLTVT.

In its sample, this clone was seen once. V usage is TRBV7-8 and J usage is TRBJ2-7, with TRBD1 matching over 7 bases. The germline gives CDR1 SGHVS, CDR2 FQNEAQ. After removal of 5 bases from V and 2 bases from J, the junction contained 9 bases not matched to a gene. This CDR3 comprises 15 residues. The CDR3: CASSRSPGQTYEQYF. The CDR3 coding sequence is TGTGCCAGCAGCCGCTCCCCGGGACAGACCTACGAGCAGTACTTC. Using reference TRBV7-8 and TRBJ2-7 for the parts outside the CDR3, the full variable domain is GAGVSQSPRYKVAKRGQDVALRCDPISGHVSLFWYQQALGQGPEFLTYFQNEAQLDKSGLPSDRFFAERPEGSVSTLKIQRTQQEDSAVYLCASSRSPGQTYEQYFGPGTRLTVT.

V usage is TRBV6-5 and J usage is TRBJ1-5; D is undetermined. Trimming cost V 6 bases and J 0 bases, with 9 bases left between them. CDR1 MNHEY and CDR2 SVGAGI come from the germline V gene. The CDR3 totals 14 residues. The CDR3 loop reads CASSSKYSNQPQHF. The CDR3 DNA reads as TGTGCCAGCAGCTCTAAGTATAGCAATCAGCCCCAGCATTTT.